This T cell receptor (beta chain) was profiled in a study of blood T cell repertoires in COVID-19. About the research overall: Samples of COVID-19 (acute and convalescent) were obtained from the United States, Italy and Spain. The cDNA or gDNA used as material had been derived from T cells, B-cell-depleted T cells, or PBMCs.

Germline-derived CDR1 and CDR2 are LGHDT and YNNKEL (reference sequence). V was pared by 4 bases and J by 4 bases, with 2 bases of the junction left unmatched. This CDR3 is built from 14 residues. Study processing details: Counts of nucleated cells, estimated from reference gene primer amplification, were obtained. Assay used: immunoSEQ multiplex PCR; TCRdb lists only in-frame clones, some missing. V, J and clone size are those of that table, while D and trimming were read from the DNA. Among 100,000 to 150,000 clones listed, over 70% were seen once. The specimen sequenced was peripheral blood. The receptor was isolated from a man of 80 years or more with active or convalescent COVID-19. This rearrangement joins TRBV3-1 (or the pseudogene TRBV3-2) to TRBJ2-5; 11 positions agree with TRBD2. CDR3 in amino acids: CASSPTSGGETQYF. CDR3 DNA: TGTGCCAGCAGCCCTACTAGCGGGGGAGAGACCCAGTACTTC.